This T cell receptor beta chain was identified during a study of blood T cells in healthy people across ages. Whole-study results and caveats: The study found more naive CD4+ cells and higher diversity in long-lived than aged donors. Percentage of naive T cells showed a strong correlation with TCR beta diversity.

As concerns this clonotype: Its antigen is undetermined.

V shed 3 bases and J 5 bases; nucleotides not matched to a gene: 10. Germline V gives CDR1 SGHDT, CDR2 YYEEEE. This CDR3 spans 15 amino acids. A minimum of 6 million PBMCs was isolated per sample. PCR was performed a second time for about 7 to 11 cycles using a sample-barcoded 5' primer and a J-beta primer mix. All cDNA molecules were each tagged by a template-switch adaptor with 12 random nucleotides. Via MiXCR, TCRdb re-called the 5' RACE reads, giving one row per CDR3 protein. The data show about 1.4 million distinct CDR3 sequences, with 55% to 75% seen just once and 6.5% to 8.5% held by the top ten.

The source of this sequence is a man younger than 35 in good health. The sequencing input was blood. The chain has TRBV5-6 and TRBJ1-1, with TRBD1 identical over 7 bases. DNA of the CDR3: TGTGCCAGCAGCTACTATCGACAGGGAGTGACTGAAGCTTTCTTT. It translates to CASSYYRQGVTEAFF.